Sequencing of this T cell receptor (beta chain) was carried out in a study of regulatory T cells in long-lasting Graves disease. Study context: Duration of antithyroid drug therapy among newly diagnosed Graves' patients was under 3 months. General study points: Patients with persistent disease showed a bias toward TRBV28, TRBJ1-2 and TRBJ2-5.

Sample time point: newly diagnosed GD, antithyroid drugs for less than 3 months. PBMC-extracted RNA yielded the TCR library. Trimming pared 4 bases from V and 7 bases from J, leaving 11 bases between. The CDR3 has 13 amino acids. Germline values: CDR1 SGHTA, CDR2 FQGNSA. Arm-PCR with iRepertoire HTBI primers amplified the CDR3 regions for these TCR beta libraries. TCRdb independently ran MiXCR on the multiplex PCR reads; one entry per CDR3 protein. In the table there are about 350,000 distinct CDR3 sequences, around 15% of which are singletons. This clonotype was counted ten times or more. The antigen is unknown. This same sample was also taken into another study, of T cells in Graves' hyperthyroidism and ophthalmopathy. This second report adds: Stable hyperthyroidism and ophthalmopathy were separated using 13 V-J signatures.

The rearrangement joins TRBV7-2 to TRBJ1-5; D uncertain. The sample in question was peripheral blood mononuclear cells (PBMCs), obtained at new diagnosis, from a patient treated with antithyroid drugs. This receptor was identified in a woman younger than 35 with Graves disease. CDR3 in amino acids: CASSWGGRQPQHF. The CDR3 region has the DNA TGTGCCAGCAGCTGGGGAGGTCGACAGCCCCAGCATTTT.